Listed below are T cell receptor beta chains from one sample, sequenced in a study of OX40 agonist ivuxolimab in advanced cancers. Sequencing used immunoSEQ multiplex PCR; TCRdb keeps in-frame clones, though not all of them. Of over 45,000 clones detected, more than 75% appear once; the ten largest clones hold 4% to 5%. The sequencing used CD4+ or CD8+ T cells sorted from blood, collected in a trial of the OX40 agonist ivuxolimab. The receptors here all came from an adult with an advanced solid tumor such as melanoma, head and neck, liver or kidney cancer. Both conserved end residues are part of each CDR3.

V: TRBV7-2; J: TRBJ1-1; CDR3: CASSLSGVGAFF
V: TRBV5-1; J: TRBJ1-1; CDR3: CASSGTGLNTEAFF
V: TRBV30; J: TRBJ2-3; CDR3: CAWSAGTSVRTDTQYF
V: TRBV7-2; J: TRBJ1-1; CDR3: CASSTGAWGNTEAFF
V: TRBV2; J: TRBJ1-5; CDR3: CASSEEGGGNSNQPQHF
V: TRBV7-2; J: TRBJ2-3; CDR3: CASSSGGAGADTQYF
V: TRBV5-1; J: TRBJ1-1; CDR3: CASSSQATNTEAFF
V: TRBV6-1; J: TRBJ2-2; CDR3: CATGEGITGELFF
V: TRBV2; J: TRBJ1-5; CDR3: CASSARDGRNQPQHF
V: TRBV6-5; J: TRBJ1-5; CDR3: CASRSVSQPQHF
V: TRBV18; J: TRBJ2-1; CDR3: CASSPRTSGGGGYNEQFF
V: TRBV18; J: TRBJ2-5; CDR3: CASSPYPLSGSGETQYF
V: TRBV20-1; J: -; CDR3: CSASLAYEQYF
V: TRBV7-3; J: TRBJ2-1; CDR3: CASSANSGSSYNEQFF
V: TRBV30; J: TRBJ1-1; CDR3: CASLFRAEAFF
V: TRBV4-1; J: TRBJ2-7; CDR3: CASSPLQGARYEQYF
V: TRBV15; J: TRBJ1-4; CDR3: CATSREVSTNEKLFF
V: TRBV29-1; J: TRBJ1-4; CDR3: CSARQGGEKLFF
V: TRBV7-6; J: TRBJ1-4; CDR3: CASSFGQGNEKLFF
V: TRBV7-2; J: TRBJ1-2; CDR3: CASSLDRVANYGYTF
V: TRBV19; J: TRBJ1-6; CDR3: CASQTQGADSPLHF
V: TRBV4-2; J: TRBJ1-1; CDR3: CASSQARTGKNTEAFF
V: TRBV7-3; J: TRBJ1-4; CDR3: CASSVSTNEKLFF
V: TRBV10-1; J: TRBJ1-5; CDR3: CASSPGGSGNQPQHF
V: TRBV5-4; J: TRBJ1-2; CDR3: CASSLSEGPQGGYTF
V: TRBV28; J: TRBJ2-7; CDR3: CASSLPGTVTYEQYF
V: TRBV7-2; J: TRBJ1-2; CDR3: CASSLGTPGTLYGYTF
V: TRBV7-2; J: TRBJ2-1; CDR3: CASSKGLAGGTEQFF
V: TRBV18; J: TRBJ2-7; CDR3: CASSRTGVEQYF